A selection of T cell receptor beta chains follows, all from one sample in a study of CD8+ T cells in alopecia areata. Sequencing was performed with immunoSEQ multiplex PCR; in TCRdb, only in-frame clones are kept and a portion is missing. The profile shows tens of thousands of clones, 40% to 55% of them singletons. Sequencing used CD8+ T cells sorted from blood, obtained at approximately week 36, from a patient treated with tofacitinib. These receptors were collected from a human donor with alopecia areata. The CDR3 runs from the conserved cysteine through the conserved F or W. The D gene is left open where the match is weak. Only some rows state a clone size, as once, few, many or a class for expanded clones.

TGCGCCAGCAGCCAAGATCGGATTGGAGGGAGGCCCGGGGAGCTGTTTTTT CASSQDRIGGRPGELFF . TRBJ2-2 few TRBV4-3
TGCAGCGTTGAAGAGCGACAGTACTATGGCTACACCTTC CSVEERQYYGYTF . TRBJ1-2 . TRBV29-1
TGTGCCAGCAGTGCCACAGGGAATGGTCAGCCCCAGCATTTT CASSATGNGQPQHF . TRBJ1-5 . TRBV25-1
TGTGCCAGCAGCCCGGGGTTCAATGAGCAGTTCTTC CASSPGFNEQFF . TRBJ2-1 . TRBV28
TGCGCCAGCAGCTTGTCCCGGACAGGGGCCTTGGATGGCTACACCTTC CASSLSRTGALDGYTF TRBD1 TRBJ1-2 few TRBV5-1
TGTGCCAGCAGCTCCTCAGGGTCGGGGCCCAATACGCAGTATTTT CASSSSGSGPNTQYF . TRBJ2-3 few TRBV7-9
TGCAGCGTTATTCTCGGCTTTGGAAACACCATATATTTT CSVILGFGNTIYF . TRBJ1-3 . TRBV29-1
TGTGCCAGTAGTATGGCCCCCCACAGGGAAGTCGGAGAGACCCAGTACTTC CASSMAPHREVGETQYF . TRBJ2-5 . TRBV19
TGTGCCTGGAGTGTCGGGACAGGGGACGGCTACACCTTC CAWSVGTGDGYTF TRBD1 TRBJ1-2 . TRBV30
TGTGCCTGGAGCTTCACCGGGACAGGGGTCCACGAGCAGTACTTC CAWSFTGTGVHEQYF TRBD1 TRBJ2-7 . TRBV30
TGTGCCGGACTGCAGGGGTCTGAAGCTTTCTTT CAGLQGSEAFF . TRBJ1-1 . TRBV7-9
TGTGCCAGTAGTCCTTCGTCGGAGACCCAGTACTTC CASSPSSETQYF . TRBJ2-5 few TRBV19
TGTGCCAGCAGTTCCCGGACTAGCGGGACCTACGAGCAGTACTTC CASSSRTSGTYEQYF TRBD2 TRBJ2-7 . TRBV27